This note documents a single T cell receptor beta chain sequence. This clonotype was counted at least ten times. Its target antigen remains unknown. Qualities for individual bases were not recorded, and no much larger clone is one base off. The sample originates from a study of Graves' ophthalmopathy and Graves' hyperthyroidism (dated by TCRdb to the late 2010s). A note on the overall study: Peripheral blood was collected at initial diagnosis, before any treatment. The study used TCR beta repertoire signatures to distinguish Graves' ophthalmopathy from Graves' hyperthyroidism and to predict progression to ophthalmopathy. T-cell repertoires of thyroid tissue and blood were compared in several hyperthyroidism patients. The approximately 98 discovery patients were randomly divided into training and test sets at a 7:3 ratio. To explore V-J signatures distinguishing ophthalmopathy from hyperthyroidism, a discovery set of more than 95 patients (roughly 45 ophthalmopathy, some 57 stable hyperthyroidism) was enrolled. The independent validation cohort included approximately 19 hyperthyroidism patients plus 17 patients who later progressed from hyperthyroidism to ophthalmopathy. Following sample collection, hyperthyroidism patients were given methimazole at a starting dose of 30 mg daily, and ophthalmopathy patients were given high-dose intravenous methylprednisolone. In total, 135 blood samples were TCR-sequenced: fewer than 50 ophthalmopathy, under 80 hyperthyroidism and about 17 hyperthyroidism-to-ophthalmopathy patients. The study at large found these results: Among expanded thyroid clonotypes with frequency above 0.001, most also showed up in blood, which suggests that blood repertoires may reflect the thyroid immune response. In cross-validation, the 13-signature model distinguished ophthalmopathy from stable hyperthyroidism with just over 85% sensitivity and about 81% specificity, and in the test set the corresponding values were around 80% and 75%. In validation, the model predicted ophthalmopathy progression with less than 71% sensitivity and roughly 72% specificity; fewer than 15 predicted patients were CT-confirmed with GO in a median of approximately six months. Sample size was not statistically predetermined, and group allocation was not concealed from the investigators.

V and J are trimmed by 2 bases and 12 bases, and the gene matches miss 8 bases of the junction. CDR3 length: 13 amino acids, cysteine to phenylalanine. The read is trimmed to its CDR3 DNA, 39 bases read in frame from base 1. The germline V gene (reference sequence) yields SGHNT for CDR1 and YYREEE for CDR2. TCR beta CDR3 regions were amplified from RNA transcripts for repertoire sequencing. The first round of RT-PCR was done with HTBI primers and the Qiagen OneStep RT-PCR kit, and was followed by a second round of multiplex PCR, then size selection and purification. Libraries were sequenced on an Illumina HiSeq2000 using paired-end 100 bp reads. Per the source publication's procedure: Reads were processed with SOAPnuke, discarding reads with adapters, uncalled bases, mean Phred below 15, or no exact constant-primer or identifier match. COPE v1.2.5 was used to merge the high-quality paired reads. Each unique nucleotide sequence was defined as a clonotype, and clonotypes were aligned to IMGT TRB V, D and J references with MiTCR v1.1. The analysis was limited to V-J combinations with a frequency above 0.0001, which together covered 99.2% of repertoires. For each V-J combination, a TCR clonal expansion and chaos score was defined as the ratio of F50 clonal expansion to chaos observed in the TCRdist matrix. Features were reduced by Welch's t-statistics and random forest to around 14 V-J combinations, which fed a naive Bayes classifier. Thyroid-blood repertoire similarity was quantified with the Morisita-Horn index. In TCRdb, the public reads were trimmed at Q25 with fastp and aligned with MiXCR, with productive beta chains retained. Each entry is one CDR3 protein sequence, shown with its most common DNA and genes. It is TCRdb's table, rather than the study itself, that gives the V and J calls and clone size. The sample yields hundreds of thousands of distinct CDR3 sequences; about 24% were counted once. Approximately 6.5% of the sample rests with the top ten.

Hyperthyroidism was considered stable if no progression to ophthalmopathy occurred within 18 months of follow-up. Hyperthyroidism patients were newly diagnosed, with disease duration under 2 months, and aged 18 to 65 years. Patients were excluded if they had other autoimmune diseases, uncontrolled infections, pregnancy or lactation. Clinical symptoms, serum thyroxine, TRAb, thyroid ultrasound and orbital computed tomography were used for diagnosis. Using Ficoll-Paque density gradient centrifugation, PBMCs were isolated from 9.5 to 10 ml of fresh peripheral blood. Total RNA was extracted with Trizol reagent and quality-checked on an Agilent 2100 Bioanalyzer.

The sample taken for sequencing was peripheral blood. Recombination connected TRBV5-4 to TRBJ2-4; 7 bases in the middle match TRBD1. The sequence derives from a woman younger than 35 with stable Graves' hyperthyroidism. Some clones in this sample may be carry-over from other donors' samples. Donor details come from another sample of the same person, matched by shared clones. The CDR3 sequence is CASSFTGDVTQYF. The DNA sequence is TGTGCCAGCAGCTTTACAGGGGACGTCACTCAGTACTTC.